Sequencing of this TCR beta chain was carried out in a study of T cells after yellow fever vaccination. This clonotype was detected many times. TCRdb re-analysed the 5' RACE reads in MiXCR, keeping a single row per CDR3 protein. The sample lists hundreds of thousands of distinct CDR3 sequences; 20% to 25% were seen once. The germline CDR1 and CDR2 sequences are SGHRS and YFSETQ. The CDR3 has 14 amino acids. With 5 bases removed from V and 6 bases from J, the gap between germline ends came to 15 bases. The chain has TRBV5-1 and TRBJ2-4; D possibly corresponds to TRBD2 (6 bases). The receptor was derived from a young man who received the YFV17D yellow fever vaccine. The sequencing here drew on PBMCs, taken approximately 20 days after the first yellow fever vaccination. The CDR3 DNA reads as TGCGCCAGCAGGTTCGGGGGAAATGGAAACATTCAGTACTTC. It encodes CASRFGGNGNIQYF.